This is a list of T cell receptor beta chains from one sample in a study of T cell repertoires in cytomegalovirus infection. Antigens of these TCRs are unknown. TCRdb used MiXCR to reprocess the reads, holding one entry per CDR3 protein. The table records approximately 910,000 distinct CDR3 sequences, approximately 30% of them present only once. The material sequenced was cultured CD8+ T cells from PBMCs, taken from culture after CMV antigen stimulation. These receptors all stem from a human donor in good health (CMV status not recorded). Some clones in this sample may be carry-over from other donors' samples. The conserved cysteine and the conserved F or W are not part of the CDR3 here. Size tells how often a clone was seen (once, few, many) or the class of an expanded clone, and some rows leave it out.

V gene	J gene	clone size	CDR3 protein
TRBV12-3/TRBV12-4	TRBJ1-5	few	ASSFGDPRNQPQH
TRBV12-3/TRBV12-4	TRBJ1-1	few	ASSLSPTGSTEAF
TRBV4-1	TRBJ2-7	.	ASSHREEAYEQY
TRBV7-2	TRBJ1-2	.	ASSLVSQGTNVGYT
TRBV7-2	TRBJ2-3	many	ASSLRGPLTSTDTQY
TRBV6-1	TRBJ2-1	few	ASKEISGGIDEQF
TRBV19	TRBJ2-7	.	ASSIAGRKY
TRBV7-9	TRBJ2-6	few	ASSSASSGANVLT
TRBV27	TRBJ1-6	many	ASSYRENSPLH
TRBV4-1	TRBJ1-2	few	ASSQDWLANYGYT
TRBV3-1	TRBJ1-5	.	ASSQDGGIGQPQH
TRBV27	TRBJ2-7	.	ASSLSMGTERYEQY
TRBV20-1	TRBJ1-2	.	SARPTGDPFNYGYT
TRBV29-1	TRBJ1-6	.	SVGGPNSPLH
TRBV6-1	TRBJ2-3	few	ASSDQYRGTQY
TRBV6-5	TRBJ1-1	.	ASSYLGFEAF
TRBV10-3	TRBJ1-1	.	AISHSNTEAF
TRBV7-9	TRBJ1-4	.	ASSSGSLGWGAAEKLF
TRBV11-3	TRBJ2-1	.	ASSLPNTPDEQF
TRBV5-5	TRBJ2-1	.	ASSAWTSGVRDEQF
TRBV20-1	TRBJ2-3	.	SARAGGFDNEGFGAQY
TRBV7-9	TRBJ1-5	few	ASSGFGAQH
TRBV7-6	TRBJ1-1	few	ASSLDNRNSNTEAF
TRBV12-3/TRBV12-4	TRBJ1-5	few	ASSGTGGPRQPQH
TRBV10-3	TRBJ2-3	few	AISESSSGGYTDTQY
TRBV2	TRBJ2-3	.	ASTPGQGGTDTQY
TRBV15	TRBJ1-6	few	ATSRRGNNSPLH
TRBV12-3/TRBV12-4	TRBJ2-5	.	ASRLARRVRNQETQY
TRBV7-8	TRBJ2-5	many	ASSSSGTGGFQETQY